These 29 T cell receptor beta chains originate from one sample sequenced in a study of tumor and adjacent non-tumor tissue in lung cancer. The library came from three nested PCR rounds adapted from ARM-PCR protocols. MiXCR, run by TCRdb on the multiplex PCR reads, gives a single entry per CDR3 protein. The sample includes about 43,000 distinct CDR3 sequences, roughly 60% of them seen just once. The template was RNA from unsorted bulk tissue. More than 3 cm separated this lung sample from the edge of the tumor. Material: distant non-tumor lung tissue. These receptors were collected from a man in his forties or fifties with non-small cell lung cancer.

With regard to this clonotype: One end of the junction fails to match germline, which may point to a read error. This sequence joins TRBV29-1 and TRBJ1-2, with TRBD1 as a possible D gene (6 bases). This CDR3 has 11 residues. Germline-derived CDR1 and CDR2 are SQVTM and ANQGSEA. The CDR3 bases are TGCGGTGGATCGGACAGCTATGGTTACACCTTC. It is translated as CGGSDSYGYTF.

About this clonotype: The germline gene is not matched at one end of the junction; a read error may be the cause. V and J are TRBV6-1 and TRBJ2-3, with 9 nucleotides matching TRBD1. The germline CDR1 and CDR2 sequences are MNHNS and SASEGT. This CDR3 region has 15 residues. This chain's CDR3 is CASCEGDRGIDTQYF. Here the CDR3 DNA reads TGTGCCAGCTGTGAAGGTGACAGGGGGATAGATACGCAGTATTTT.

This clonotype has a count of ten or more. V is TRBV20-1 and J is TRBJ2-3, with TRBD2 matching 11 bases. CDR3 length equals 15 residues. Germline CDR1 reads DFQATT; CDR2 reads SNEGSKA (reference sequence). CDR3 sequence reads: CRMAGSGGAGDTQYF. The CDR3 region has the DNA TGCAGGATGGCGGGTAGCGGGGGGGCCGGAGATACGCAGTATTTT.

This clonotype was counted once. The junction departs from the called germline gene at one end, perhaps through a read error. The V call is TRBV4-1, the J call TRBJ1-6; 11 nucleotides line up with TRBD1. Germline CDR1 and CDR2: MGHRA and YSYEKL. This CDR3 spans 16 amino acids. CDR3 nucleotide sequence: TGCACCAGCAGCCAAGGTGGGACAGGGGGAAGTTCACCCCTCCACTTT. As protein: CTSSQGGTGGSSPLHF.

Concerning this clonotype itself: The junction shows a germline mismatch at one end, possibly a read error. The rearrangement links TRBV5-4 to TRBJ2-4, with D possibly being TRBD1 or TRBD2 (5 bases each). This CDR3 comprises 18 residues. Germline-derived CDR1 and CDR2 are SGHNT and YYREEE (reference sequence). For the CDR3, the DNA is TGTGCCAACAGCTTGGAGTATCCAGGGACGTATGGCAAAAACATTCAGTACTTC. It yields the protein CANSLEYPGTYGKNIQYF.

This clonotype has only one observation. A single base separates this from a much larger clone, so it may be a read error. The J gene is TRBJ2-2, the V gene TRBV12-5, with D possibly being TRBD1 or TRBD2 (5 bases each). Germline V gene lookup returns CDR1 LGHNT and CDR2 FRNRAP. The CDR3 has 14 amino acids. Written as DNA, the CDR3 is TGTGCTAATGGTCTCCGGGACGGAGACGGGGAGCTGTTTTTT. It codes for CANGLRDGDGELFF.

This clonotype occurred a few times. A much larger clone lies one base from this, so it may be a read error. This chain joins TRBV18 and TRBJ2-7; D might be TRBD2 (6 bases). This CDR3 is 13 amino acids long. Per the germline V gene, CDR1 is KGHSH and CDR2 is LQKENI. For the CDR3, the DNA is TGTGCCAGCTCACCCTCCGGGGACTCCGAGCGGTACTTC. Translation gives CASSPSGDSERYF.

This clonotype occurred once. One junction end does not reproduce the germline sequence, and a read error may be involved. The gene calls are TRBV10-2 and TRBJ2-7; the D is unclear. The CDR3 sequence is 12 residues long. Per germline, CDR1 WSHSY and CDR2 SAAADI. CDR3 amino acids: CVSSETGCEQYF. In nucleotides, the CDR3 is TGCGTCAGCAGTGAAACCGGTTGCGAGCAGTACTTC.

Sample share makes this clonotype large (0.1 to 1%). J is TRBJ1-5 and V is TRBV6-5; D is possibly TRBD1 (5 bases). Germline CDR1 is MNHEY and CDR2 is SVGAGI. The germline V and J ends were trimmed by 2 bases and 5 bases, with 13 bases remaining between them. The CDR3 is 15 amino acids. CDR3 coding DNA: TGTGCCAGCAGTTACACGTCAGGGCAGGATCAGCCCCAGCATTTT. Its protein is CASSYTSGQDQPQHF.

About this clonotype: A junction boundary mismatches the germline segment, possibly from a read error. This chain joins TRBV6-6 and TRBJ2-7; 7 bases are shared with TRBD2. The CDR3 is 15 amino acids. Germline V gene sequence: CDR1 MNHNY, CDR2 SVGAGI (reference sequence). CDR3 loop: CASSYESCGGYEQYF. In nucleotides, the CDR3 is TGTGCCAGCAGTTACGAGAGTTGCGGGGGTTACGAACAGTACTTC.

The chain joins TRBV5-8 to TRBJ2-3, with a tentative D call TRBD2 (6 bases). CDR3 length: 16 amino acids. Germline CDR1 and CDR2: SGHTS and YDEGEE. CDR3 DNA sequence: TGTGTCAGGAGCCCTTTAGGGCGGGGAAGCACAGATACGCAGTATTTT. Protein: CVRSPLGRGSTDTQYF.

The chain uses TRBV20-1 and TRBJ2-3; D possibly corresponds to TRBD1 (7 bases). The CDR3 loop spans 17 amino acids. The germline V gene has CDR1 DFQATT and CDR2 SNEGSKA (reference sequence). V lost 6 bases to trimming and J lost 5 bases, with 27 bases between them. The CDR3 region has the DNA TGCAGTGCCGCTCACCGGGACTCCTACCAGGGGGGAGATACGCAGTATTTT. The encoded protein is CSAAHRDSYQGGDTQYF.

As concerns this clonotype: The junction shows a germline mismatch at one end, possibly a read error. The CDR3 DNA is TGTGCCAGCACCCTGGTCGGGCAGGGGCCCTATAGCTACACCTTC. It yields the protein CASTLVGQGPYSYTF. The rearrangement joins TRBV11-2 to TRBJ1-2, with TRBD1 as a possible D gene (6 bases). The CDR3 contains 15 residues. The V gene's germline CDR1 is SGHAT and CDR2 FQNNGV.

This clonotype was seen a few times. One base away lies a much larger clone, so this may be a sequencing read error. The chain recombines TRBV6-2 or TRBV6-3 with TRBJ2-5, with a tentative D call TRBD2 (6 bases). V was clipped by 0 bases and J by 5 bases, with 13 bases between them. From germline, CDR1 is MNHEY and CDR2 SVGEGT. The CDR3 loop spans 15 amino acids. The chain's CDR3 is CASSYSFYRGETQYF. CDR3 DNA sequence: TGTGCCAGCAGTTACTCATTCTATCGGGGGGAGACCCAGTACTTC.

The rearrangement joins TRBV5-6 to TRBJ2-7; D might be TRBD1 (6 bases). The germline V gene encodes CDR1 SGHDT and CDR2 YYEEEE. This CDR3 comprises 16 residues. V lost 9 bases, J lost 4 bases, and 26 bases lay in between. The CDR3 bases are TGTGCCAATAGCTTGATGGGGGCCCAACGAGTATACGAGCAGTACTTC. This translates into CANSLMGAQRVYEQYF. The entire variable domain, with the rest obtained from reference TRBV5-6 and TRBJ2-7, is as follows: DAGVTQSPTHLIKTRGQQVTLRCSPKSGHDTVSWYQQALGQGPQFIFQYYEEEERQRGNFPDRFSGHQFPNYSSELNVNALLLGDSALYLCANSLMGAQRVYEQYFGPGTRLTVT.

This clonotype was recorded only once. The chain employs TRBV2 and TRBJ2-1; D is possibly TRBD1 or TRBD2 (7 bases each). The germline CDR1 and CDR2 sequences are SNHLY and FYNNEI. This CDR3 is built from 14 residues. Trimming took 5 bases from V and 4 from J, leaving 12 bases between them. In nucleotides, the CDR3 is TGTGCCAGCAGTTTGCAGGGGGGGTACAATGAGCAGTTCTTC. Amino acids: CASSLQGGYNEQFF.

This clonotype has a handful of counts. Because the CDR3's place on the DNA is in doubt, the DNA is left out and the CDR3 is given as listed by TCRdb. This sequence joins TRBV24-1 and TRBJ2-1; the table's TRBD1 call for D was not verified on the DNA. The CDR3 spans 13 residues, counting both ends. The V gene's germline CDR1 is KGHDR and CDR2 SFDVKD. The CDR3 loop reads CVTSVPGGNEQFF.

V usage is TRBV5-1 and J usage is TRBJ2-7, with D possibly matching TRBD1 (6 bases). The CDR3 is made up of 16 amino acids. Germline V lookup: CDR1 SGHRS, CDR2 YFSETQ. Trimming stripped 0 bases from V and 2 bases from J, with 15 bases between. The DNA of the CDR3 is TGCGCCAGCAGCTTGGTTTGGGGGCGCCGGACCTACGAGCAGTACTTC. This encodes CASSLVWGRRTYEQYF.

As for this clonotype: A read error may account for a junction end that differs from germline. V usage is TRBV11-2 and J usage is TRBJ2-1; TRBD2 might be the D (6 bases). Germline-derived CDR1 and CDR2 are SGHAT and FQNNGV. The CDR3 extends over 14 amino acids. The CDR3 sequence is CVSSLTRGSNEQFF. In DNA, the CDR3 is TGTGTCAGCAGCTTAACCCGGGGGAGTAATGAGCAGTTCTTC. Supplemented by reference TRBV11-2 and TRBJ2-1, the full variable domain reads EAGVAQSPRYKIIEKRQSVAFWCNPISGHATLYWYQQILGQGPKLLIQFQNNGVVDDSQLPKDRFSAERLKGVDSTLKIQPAKLEDSAVYLCVSSLTRGSNEQFFGPGTRLTVL.

The V and J genes are TRBV24-1 and TRBJ2-1; 7 bases are a match to TRBD2. The CDR3 has 14 residues. With V trimmed by 4 bases and J by 11 bases, 10 bases remained unmatched. Germline-derived CDR1 and CDR2 are KGHDR and SFDVKD. CDR3 in DNA: TGTGCCACCAGTGAGCCCGGGACTATCGGGAAGCAGTTCTTC. It is translated as CATSEPGTIGKQFF.

V usage is TRBV10-3 and J usage is TRBJ2-1; possibly TRBD1 for D (5 bases). The CDR3 runs to 13 residues. Germline CDR1 is ENHRY and CDR2 is SYGVKD. CDR3 sequence: CTISVLDNNEQFF. The CDR3 DNA sequence: TGTACTATCAGTGTGTTGGACAACAATGAGCAGTTCTTC.

This clonotype showed up just a few times. The genes are TRBV7-9 and TRBJ1-2; D ambiguous. Trimming pared 1 base from V and 6 bases from J, leaving 12 bases between. Germline V CDR1 and CDR2: SEHNR, FQNEAQ (reference sequence). This CDR3 is 14 amino acids long. The CDR3 nucleotides are TGTGCCAGCAGCTTAGGCGCGGTTTGGAATGGCTACACCTTC. Translation: CASSLGAVWNGYTF.

Turning to this clonotype: A single base separates this from a much larger clone, so it may be a read error. V gene TRBV6-1 combines with J gene TRBJ1-1, with D perhaps matching TRBD1 (6 bases). From germline, CDR1 is MNHNS and CDR2 SASEGT. The V end was cut by 5 bases, the J end by 1 base, with 23 bases between. This CDR3 is built from 18 residues. Here the CDR3 DNA reads TGTGCCAGCAGTCTCCGGGACACCCCTGATATCCCGAACACTGAAGCTTTCTTT. This gives the protein CASSLRDTPDIPNTEAFF.

This clonotype was picked up a small number of times. The CDR3 ends on some other residue instead of the conserved phenylalanine or tryptophan, so this is likely a read error. Because the CDR3's place on the DNA is in doubt, the DNA is left out and the CDR3 is given as listed by TCRdb. The chain combines TRBV29-1 with TRBJ2-7; TRBD1 is the table's D call and was not checked against the DNA. 12 amino acids form the CDR3, both terminal residues included. CDR1 and CDR2 (germline): SQVTM, ANQGSEA. The CDR3 loop is CSAGTGDGEQYL.

Concerning this clonotype itself: This could be a read error, since a much larger clone is one nucleotide away. The chain joins TRBV19 to TRBJ2-1, with 8 bases aligning to TRBD2. This CDR3 is built from 14 residues. V lost 11 bases, J lost 8 bases, and 14 bases stayed unmatched. Germline V lookup: CDR1 LNHDA, CDR2 SQIVND (reference sequence). The CDR3 DNA reads as TGTGCCGCCAGTCCAGCGGGAGACACGGATGAGCAGTTCTTC. This encodes CAASPAGDTDEQFF.

This clonotype was recorded at least ten times. The V gene is TRBV6-6, the J gene TRBJ2-3; 10 positions agree with TRBD2. With V trimmed by 2 bases and J by 3 bases, 11 bases remained unmatched. Germline CDR1 MNHNY, CDR2 SVGAGI (reference sequence). The CDR3 is 18 amino acids. DNA for the CDR3: TGTGCCAGCAGTTACAGGGCTAGCGGGAGCGGATCGACAGATACGCAGTATTTT. This codes for CASSYRASGSGSTDTQYF.

On this clonotype itself: No conserved phenylalanine or tryptophan ends this CDR3, so it is likely a read error. This chain links TRBV29-1 with TRBJ1-1; D gene ambiguous. The CDR3 contains 11 residues. Between the trimmed V and J ends, which lost 5 bases and 8 bases, there was a span of 12 bases. From germline, CDR1 is SQVTM and CDR2 ANQGSEA. For the CDR3, the DNA is TGCAGCGTTTTTCGGGTCACCGAAGCTTTCTTA. As protein: CSVFRVTEAFL.

The chain joins TRBV4-1 to TRBJ2-3; possibly TRBD1 for D (6 bases). V lost 2 bases and J 2 bases, leaving 23 bases between the germline ends. The CDR3 is made up of 19 amino acids. Germline V lookup: CDR1 MGHRA, CDR2 YSYEKL. The CDR3 DNA reads TGCGCCAGCAGCCAAATCGGACTGGGGGCAAAAATCCACACAGATACGCAGTATTTT. Its translation is CASSQIGLGAKIHTDTQYF.

With regard to this clonotype: A junction end diverges from the germline sequence, so it may reflect a read error. CDR3 nucleotides: TGTGCCAGCAATTACTCGTTGGTAGGGGCTAATGAAAAACCGTTTTTT. Translating it yields CASNYSLVGANEKPFF. This chain joins TRBV6-5 and TRBJ1-4; D perhaps matches TRBD1 (5 bases). The length of the CDR3 is 16 residues. Germline-derived CDR1 and CDR2 are MNHEY and SVGAGI.